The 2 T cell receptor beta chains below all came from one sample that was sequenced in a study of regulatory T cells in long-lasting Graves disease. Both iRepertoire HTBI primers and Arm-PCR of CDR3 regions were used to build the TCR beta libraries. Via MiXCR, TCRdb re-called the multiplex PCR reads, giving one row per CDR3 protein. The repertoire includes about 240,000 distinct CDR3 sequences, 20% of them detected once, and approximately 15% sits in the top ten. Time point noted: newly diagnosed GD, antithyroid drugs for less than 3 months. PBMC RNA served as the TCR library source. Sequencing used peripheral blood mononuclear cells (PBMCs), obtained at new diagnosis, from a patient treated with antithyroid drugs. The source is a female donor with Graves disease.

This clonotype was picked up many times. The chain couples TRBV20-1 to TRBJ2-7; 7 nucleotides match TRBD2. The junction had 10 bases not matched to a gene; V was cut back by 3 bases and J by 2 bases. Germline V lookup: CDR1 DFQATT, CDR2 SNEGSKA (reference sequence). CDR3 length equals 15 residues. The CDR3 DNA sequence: TGCAGTGCTAGGAGTGGACCTAGCGGCACCTACGAGCAGTACTTC. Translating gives CSARSGPSGTYEQYF.

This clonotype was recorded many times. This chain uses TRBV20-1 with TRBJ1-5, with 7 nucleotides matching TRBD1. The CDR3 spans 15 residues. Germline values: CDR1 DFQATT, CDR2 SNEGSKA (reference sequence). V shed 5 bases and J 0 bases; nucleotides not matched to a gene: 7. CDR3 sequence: CSALQGRGSNQPQHF. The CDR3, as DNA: TGCAGTGCTCTACAGGGGAGGGGTAGCAATCAGCCCCAGCATTTT.